Shown below are 25 T cell receptor beta chains from a single sample sequenced in a study of cytotoxic CD8 clonotypes in ibrutinib-treated CLL. Sequenced by immunoSEQ multiplex PCR; TCRdb stores in-frame clones only, minus some. The sample contains hundreds of thousands of clones, 60% to 75% of which appear only once. Source: PBMCs, taken after 24 months of ibrutinib treatment. The origin of the receptors is a human donor with chronic lymphocytic leukemia.

The chain carries TRBV6-5 and TRBJ2-1, with 11 bases fitting TRBD1. Germline lookup yields CDR1 MNHEY and CDR2 SVGAGI. The CDR3 spans 14 residues. Trimming cost V 7 bases and J 6 bases; bases outside gene matches: 5. CDR3 in DNA: TGTGCCAGCACGGACAGGGGGCCCTCCAATGAGCAGTTCTTC. It translates to CASTDRGPSNEQFF.

The chain employs TRBV2 and TRBJ2-7, with 10 nucleotides matching TRBD1. Trimming at V came to 9 bases and at J to 5 bases, leaving 7 bases not matched to a gene. The CDR3 covers 13 residues. Germline values: CDR1 SNHLY, CDR2 FYNNEI. In DNA form, the CDR3 reads TGTGCCAGGGGAAGGACAGGGGGGCACGAGCAGTACTTC. As protein: CARGRTGGHEQYF.

This clone showed up just once. J is TRBJ2-5 and V is TRBV4-3, with D possibly called TRBD1 or TRBD2 (6 bases each). Trimming took 4 bases from V and 0 from J, leaving 12 bases between them. This CDR3 has 15 amino acids. The germline V gene has CDR1 LGHNA and CDR2 YSLEER. In DNA, the CDR3 is TGCGCCAGCAGCCGAACAGGGACTTACCAAGAGACCCAGTACTTC. Residues: CASSRTGTYQETQYF.

The chain links TRBV7-8 to TRBJ2-7, with D perhaps matching TRBD2 (5 bases). This CDR3 is 13 amino acids long. The ends were cut back, 2 bases at V and 5 bases at J, with 10 bases in the middle. Germline CDR1 SGHVS, CDR2 FQNEAQ. The CDR3 DNA reads TGTGCCAGCAGCTTACCCCCCGGGAACGAGCAGTACTTC. Translating gives CASSLPPGNEQYF. The full variable domain, rest sourced from reference TRBV7-8 and TRBJ2-7, is GAGVSQSPRYKVAKRGQDVALRCDPISGHVSLFWYQQALGQGPEFLTYFQNEAQLDKSGLPSDRFFAERPEGSVSTLKIQRTQQEDSAVYLCASSLPPGNEQYFGPGTRLTVT.

The sample holds a few counts of this clone. The chain has TRBV19 and TRBJ1-1; D ambiguous. From germline, CDR1 is LNHDA and CDR2 SQIVND (reference sequence). The CDR3 totals 12 residues. The V and J ends lost 3 bases and 1 base respectively, with 3 bases between them. This chain's CDR3 is CASSIRNTEAFF. DNA for the CDR3: TGTGCCAGTAGTATCCGGAACACTGAAGCTTTCTTT.

This clone was recorded once. V gene TRBV6-5 combines with J gene TRBJ2-5; 11 bases fit TRBD2. CDR1 MNHEY and CDR2 SVGAGI come from the germline V gene. CDR3 length: 14 residues. With V trimmed by 6 bases and J by 4 bases, 4 bases remained unmatched. CDR3 amino acids: CASREGLAVETQYF. CDR3 DNA: TGTGCCAGCAGAGAGGGACTAGCGGTAGAGACCCAGTACTTC.

This clone has a single count. CDR3 sequence (DNA): TGCAGCGTTCGTCCCCCTGGGTACGAGCAGTACTTC. It specifies CSVRPPGYEQYF. The genes are TRBV29-1 and TRBJ2-7; D call uncertain. Germline values: CDR1 SQVTM, CDR2 ANQGSEA. The CDR3 is 12 amino acids. The V gene lost 5 bases and the J gene lost 4 bases, with 12 bases spanning the gap.

This clone was detected a few times. The V and J genes are TRBV9 and TRBJ2-5, with a weak D call TRBD1 (6 bases). Germline assignment: CDR1 SGDLS and CDR2 YYNGEE. The CDR3 sequence is 14 residues long. With 4 bases removed from V and 3 bases from J, the gap between germline ends came to 13 bases. The CDR3, as DNA: TGTGCCAGCAGCCACGGGACACAAAAAGAGACCCAGTACTTC. Translation: CASSHGTQKETQYF.

The chain has TRBV5-1 and TRBJ1-4; D remains unclear. The CDR3 extends over 15 amino acids. CDR1 and CDR2 from the germline V gene are SGHRS and YFSETQ. V shed 4 bases and J shed 1 base, with 11 bases lying between them. The CDR3 DNA sequence: TGCGCCAGCAGCCAATCCCCGGTAACTAATGAAAAACTGTTTTTT. Its translation is CASSQSPVTNEKLFF.

The chain couples TRBV7-2 to TRBJ1-2; 11 nucleotides agree with TRBD1. The CDR3 consists of 14 residues. Per germline, CDR1 SGHTA and CDR2 FQGNSA. V gave up 5 bases and J gave up 6 bases; unmatched junction bases: 5. The CDR3 nucleotides are TGTGCCAGCAGCGCCGGACAGGGGGCGGATGGCTACACCTTC. Residues: CASSAGQGADGYTF.

The chain carries TRBV7-2 and TRBJ2-1; D might be TRBD2 (6 bases). There are 14 residues in the CDR3. Trimming cost V 9 bases and J 5 bases, with 17 bases left between them. CDR1 is SGHTA, CDR2 FQGNSA, per germline. The CDR3 sequence: CASNVGLPHNEQFF. The CDR3 DNA reads as TGTGCCAGTAACGTGGGACTCCCCCACAATGAGCAGTTCTTC.

The chain couples TRBV29-1 to TRBJ2-3; 9 nucleotides match TRBD2. Trimming removed 1 base from V and 5 bases from J; junction bases left unmatched: 4. The CDR3 totals 14 residues. Germline V gives CDR1 SQVTM, CDR2 ANQGSEA. CDR3 region: CSVEVVAGVDTQYF. In DNA, the CDR3 is TGCAGCGTTGAAGTGGTAGCGGGAGTAGATACGCAGTATTTT.

The chain is built from TRBV4-3 and TRBJ1-1; the D gene is possibly TRBD1 (5 bases). V was pared by 4 bases and J by 3 bases, with 24 bases between. Germline-derived CDR1 and CDR2 are LGHNA and YSLEER. The CDR3 spans 18 residues. CDR3 residues: CASSPGQVGTVLYTEAFF. The CDR3 nucleotides are TGCGCCAGCAGCCCTGGCCAAGTAGGGACGGTCCTCTACACTGAAGCTTTCTTT.

This clone was seen a handful of times. V usage is TRBV2 and J usage is TRBJ2-5; TRBD1 agrees at 8 bases. The CDR3 is made up of 13 amino acids. Germline assignment: CDR1 SNHLY and CDR2 FYNNEI. The V gene end was trimmed by 6 bases and the J gene end by 7 bases; junction bases not matched to a gene: 7. This CDR3 is CASSEGTGGTQYF. The CDR3 DNA follows: TGTGCCAGCAGCGAGGGGACAGGCGGGACCCAGTACTTC.

V usage is TRBV19 and J usage is TRBJ2-3; 9 nucleotides match TRBD2. This CDR3 has 16 amino acids. Germline trimming cut 6 bases from V and 2 bases from J; bases unmatched to any gene: 9. CDR1 and CDR2 (germline): LNHDA, SQIVND (reference sequence). CDR3 sequence reads: CASSASSGENTDTQYF. As DNA, the CDR3 is TGTGCCAGTAGCGCATCTAGCGGGGAGAACACAGATACGCAGTATTTT.

The V and J genes are TRBV7-3 and TRBJ2-3; no clear D. The CDR3 sequence is 13 residues long. Trimming took 3 bases from V and 5 from J, leaving 9 bases between them. The germline V gene has CDR1 SGHTA and CDR2 FQGTGA. This CDR3 is CASSFSSGDTQYF. The DNA for the CDR3 is TGTGCCAGCAGCTTTTCCTCGGGAGATACGCAGTATTTT.

This clone came up a few times. J is TRBJ2-7 and V is TRBV5-1; TRBD2 is a possible D gene (5 bases). Germline V gene sequence: CDR1 SGHRS, CDR2 YFSETQ. The CDR3 sequence is 14 residues long. V shed 6 bases and J shed 7 bases, with 20 bases lying between them. The chain's CDR3 is CASNLEEGSGEQYF. CDR3 bases: TGCGCCAGCAACCTCGAAGAGGGATCGGGAGAGCAGTACTTC.

The CDR3 sequence: CASSLFGGPSGNTIYF. Written as DNA, the CDR3 is TGTGCCAGCAGCTTATTCGGGGGGCCCTCTGGAAACACCATATATTTT. The chain joins TRBV7-2 to TRBJ1-3, with a weak D call TRBD1 (6 bases). Looked up from germline, CDR1 is SGHTA and CDR2 is FQGNSA. V was trimmed by 2 bases and J by 0 bases, leaving 11 bases between them. This CDR3 comprises 16 residues. Based on the CDR3 plus reference TRBV7-2 and TRBJ1-3, the full variable domain is GAGVSQSPSNKVTEKGKDVELRCDPISGHTALYWYRQSLGQGLEFLIYFQGNSAPDKSGLPSDRFSAERTGGSVSTLTIQRTQQEDSAVYLCASSLFGGPSGNTIYFGEGSWLTVV.

This clone turned up a few times. This chain connects TRBV28 to TRBJ1-2; D call uncertain. The V end lost 5 bases, the J end lost 4 bases, and 8 bases lay between the germline ends. The CDR3 spans 12 residues. Per the germline V gene, CDR1 is MDHEN and CDR2 is SYDVKM. CDR3 bases: TGTGCCAGCAGTATAACGCGCTATGGCTACACCTTC. Encoded protein: CASSITRYGYTF.

V gene TRBV29-1 combines with J gene TRBJ2-3; 8 nucleotides agree with TRBD1. The germline gives CDR1 SQVTM, CDR2 ANQGSEA. The V segment lost 3 bases and the J segment 4 bases; nucleotides outside the gene matches: 15. CDR3 length equals 17 residues. CDR3 DNA: TGCAGCGTTGAGAAAAGGTTCAGGACAGGGTGGGCAGATACGCAGTATTTT. As protein: CSVEKRFRTGWADTQYF.

This chain connects TRBV28 to TRBJ1-1; the match to TRBD1 covers 8 bases. After removal of 8 bases from V and 5 bases from J, the junction contained 13 bases not matched to a gene. From germline, CDR1 is MDHEN and CDR2 SYDVKM. The CDR3 is made up of 15 amino acids. CDR3 loop: CASRLRDRRETEAFF. CDR3 sequence (DNA): TGTGCCAGCCGGCTCAGGGACAGGCGGGAAACTGAAGCTTTCTTT.

This chain joins TRBV16 and TRBJ2-7; 11 bases fit TRBD2. Germline CDR1 reads KGHSY; CDR2 reads FQNENV. The CDR3 has 16 amino acids. Losses at the gene ends were 0 bases for V and 4 bases for J; bases not matched to a gene: 5. The CDR3 protein is CASSQSWLAGGYEQYF. Here the CDR3 DNA reads TGTGCCAGCAGCCAATCTTGGCTAGCGGGAGGATACGAGCAGTACTTC.

The CDR3 DNA reads as TGTGCCAGCCGGGGCCTCGCGGGAGGTCGCACAGATACGCAGTATTTT. Amino acids: CASRGLAGGRTDTQYF. V gene TRBV27 combines with J gene TRBJ2-3, with 8 bases matching TRBD2. CDR1 MNHEY and CDR2 SMNVEV come from the germline V gene (reference sequence). The CDR3 runs to 16 residues. With V trimmed by 8 bases and J by 1 base, 11 bases remained unmatched.

The chain uses TRBV6-6 and TRBJ1-5, with 7 nucleotides matching TRBD1. The CDR3 runs to 16 residues. Germline loops: CDR1 MNHNY, CDR2 SVGAGI (reference sequence). Trimming took 0 bases from V and 9 from J; bases not matched to a gene: 11. The CDR3 nucleotides read TGTGCCAGCAGTTACTCGTACAGGGGAGTCGCTGGGCCCCAGCATTTT. Protein product: CASSYSYRGVAGPQHF.

The chain links TRBV28 to TRBJ1-5; 7 nucleotides agree with TRBD1. This CDR3 has 17 amino acids. Germline CDR1 is MDHEN and CDR2 is SYDVKM. V lost 4 bases to trimming and J lost 6 bases; unmatched junction nucleotides: 15. The CDR3 DNA reads as TGTGCCAGCAGTTCCATAGCCCAGACAGGGTTAGTTCAGCCCCAGCATTTT. Translated: CASSSIAQTGLVQPQHF.